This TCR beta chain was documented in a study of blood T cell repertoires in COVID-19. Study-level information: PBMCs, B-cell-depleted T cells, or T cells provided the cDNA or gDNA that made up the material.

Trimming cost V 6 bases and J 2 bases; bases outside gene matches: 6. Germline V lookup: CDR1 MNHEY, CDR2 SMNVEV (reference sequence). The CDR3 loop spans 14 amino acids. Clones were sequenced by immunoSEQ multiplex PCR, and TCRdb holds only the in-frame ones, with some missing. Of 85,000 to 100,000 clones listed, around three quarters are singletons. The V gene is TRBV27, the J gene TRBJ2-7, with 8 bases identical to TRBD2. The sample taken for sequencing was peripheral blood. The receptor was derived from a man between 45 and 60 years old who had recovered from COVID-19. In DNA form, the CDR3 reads TGTGCCAGCAGACAGCGGGAGACGGCCTACGAGCAGTACTTC. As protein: CASRQRETAYEQYF.